This T cell receptor (beta chain) was sequenced during a study of T cell responses to AZD1222 COVID-19 vaccine. Study-wide results and limits: Variant regions that are unmutated are reportedly the target of nearly half of spike-specific TCRs. It was only after the peak T cell response that any repertoires were sampled.

As concerns this clone: Its target is unknown.

The repertoire was sequenced with immunoSEQ multiplex PCR; TCRdb's copy has only in-frame clones and lacks some. In the table there are 120,000 to 150,000 clones, around 90% of which are singletons. The material sequenced was peripheral blood, taken 28 days after the second dose of the MenACWY control vaccine. The receptor was derived from an adult who received the MenACWY meningococcal vaccine as a control.

The CDR3 nucleotides are TGTGCCAGCAGTCTAACGACACAGCCGGCTTTCTTT. Residues: CASSLTTQPAFF. The chain joins TRBV6-2 or TRBV6-3 to TRBJ1-1; unclear D gene. The length of the CDR3 is 12 residues. V shed 5 bases and J shed 11 bases, with 15 bases lying between them. CDR1 and CDR2 (germline): MNHEY, SVGEGT.